One TCR beta chain is described in this entry. The data belong to a study of cytomegalovirus exposure and HLA in healthy donors. CDR3 length: 20 amino acids. Germline V gene data show CDR1 as LGHNA and CDR2 as YNFKEQ. Trimming removed 0 bases from V and 3 bases from J; junction bases left unmatched: 15. PCR involved 60 Vbeta and 13 Jbeta primers. Sequenced by immunoSEQ multiplex PCR; TCRdb stores in-frame clones only, minus some. The sample comprises under 300,000 clones, roughly four fifths of which are singletons, and 2% rests with the top ten. The rearrangement uses TRBV4-2 and TRBJ2-1; TRBD2 aligns across 9 bases. The TCR comes from a woman in her forties in good health and CMV-seropositive. The sequenced sample was PBMCs. The CDR3 region is CASSQDRSSGRQHYYNEQFF. CDR3 sequence (DNA): TGTGCCAGCAGCCAAGATAGGAGTAGCGGGAGACAGCATTACTACAATGAGCAGTTCTTC.